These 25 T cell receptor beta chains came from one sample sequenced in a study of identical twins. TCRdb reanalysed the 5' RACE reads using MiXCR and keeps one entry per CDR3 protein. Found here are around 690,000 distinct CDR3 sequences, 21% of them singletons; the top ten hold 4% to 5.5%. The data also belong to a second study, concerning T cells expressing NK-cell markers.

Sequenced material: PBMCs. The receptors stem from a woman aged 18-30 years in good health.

The CDR3 DNA sequence: TGCAGTGCTAGTTCGGTGAGCGGGAGGGCAGATACGCAGTATTTT. It specifies CSASSVSGRADTQYF. The J gene is TRBJ2-3, the V gene TRBV20-1, with TRBD2 identical over 10 bases. Trimming cost V 3 bases and J 4 bases; bases outside gene matches: 7. This CDR3 is 15 amino acids long. Looked up from germline, CDR1 is DFQATT and CDR2 is SNEGSKA (reference sequence).

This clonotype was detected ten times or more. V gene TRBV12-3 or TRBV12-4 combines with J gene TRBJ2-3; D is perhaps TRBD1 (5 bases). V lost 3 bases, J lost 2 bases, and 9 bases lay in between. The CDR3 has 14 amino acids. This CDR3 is CASSFAGATDTQYF. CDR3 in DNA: TGTGCCAGCAGTTTTGCTGGGGCCACAGATACGCAGTATTTT.

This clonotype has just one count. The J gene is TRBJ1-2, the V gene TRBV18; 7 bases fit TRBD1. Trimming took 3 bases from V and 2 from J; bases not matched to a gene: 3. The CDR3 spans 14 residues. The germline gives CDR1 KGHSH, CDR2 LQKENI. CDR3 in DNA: TGTGCCAGCTCACCGGGACAGCAAAACTATGGCTACACCTTC. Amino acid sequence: CASSPGQQNYGYTF.

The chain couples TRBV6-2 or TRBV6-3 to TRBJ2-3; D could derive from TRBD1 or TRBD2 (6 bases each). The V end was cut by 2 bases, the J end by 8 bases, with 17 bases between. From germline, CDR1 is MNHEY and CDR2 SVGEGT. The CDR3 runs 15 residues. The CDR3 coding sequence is TGTGCCAGCAGTTACCCCTTGGCGGGACAAGCTACGCAGTATTTT. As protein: CASSYPLAGQATQYF.

DNA of the CDR3: TGTGCCTGGAGTGCCAGACAGGGGCAGTACTTC. It codes for CAWSARQGQYF. The chain couples TRBV30 to TRBJ2-7; 7 bases map to TRBD1. The germline gives CDR1 GTSNPN, CDR2 SVGIG (reference sequence). Unmatched junction bases numbered 3, after V lost 1 base and J lost 9 bases. The CDR3 runs to 11 residues.

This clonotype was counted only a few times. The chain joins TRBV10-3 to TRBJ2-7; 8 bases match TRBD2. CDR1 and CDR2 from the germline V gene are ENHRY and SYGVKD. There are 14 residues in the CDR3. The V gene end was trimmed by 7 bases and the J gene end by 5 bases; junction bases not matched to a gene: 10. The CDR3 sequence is CAINPGLVPHEQYF. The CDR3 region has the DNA TGTGCCATCAATCCGGGACTAGTCCCCCACGAGCAGTACTTC.

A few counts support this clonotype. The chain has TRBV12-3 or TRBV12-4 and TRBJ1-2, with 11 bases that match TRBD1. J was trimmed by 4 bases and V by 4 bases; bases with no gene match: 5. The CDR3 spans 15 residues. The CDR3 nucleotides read TGTGCCAGCAGTTCCTGGGACAGGGGGTTCTATGGCTACACCTTC. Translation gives CASSSWDRGFYGYTF.

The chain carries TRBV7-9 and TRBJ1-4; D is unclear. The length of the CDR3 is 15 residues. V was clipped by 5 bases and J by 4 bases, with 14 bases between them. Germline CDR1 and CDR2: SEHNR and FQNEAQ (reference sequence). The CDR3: CASSPLLGYNEKLFF. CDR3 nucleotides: TGTGCCAGCAGCCCGCTTTTGGGGTATAATGAAAAACTGTTTTTT.

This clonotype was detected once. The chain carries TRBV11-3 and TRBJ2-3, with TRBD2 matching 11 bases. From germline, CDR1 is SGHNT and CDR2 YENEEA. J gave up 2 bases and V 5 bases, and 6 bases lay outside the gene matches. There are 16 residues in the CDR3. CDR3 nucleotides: TGTGCCAGCAGCAGTCGACTAGCGGGGACCACAGATACGCAGTATTTT. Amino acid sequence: CASSSRLAGTTDTQYF.

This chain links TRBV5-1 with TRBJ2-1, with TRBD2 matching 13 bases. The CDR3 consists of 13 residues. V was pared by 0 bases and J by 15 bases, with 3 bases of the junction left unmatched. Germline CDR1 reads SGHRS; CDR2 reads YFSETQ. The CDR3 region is CASSLELAGGPFF. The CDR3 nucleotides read TGCGCCAGCAGCTTGGAACTAGCGGGAGGGCCGTTCTTC.

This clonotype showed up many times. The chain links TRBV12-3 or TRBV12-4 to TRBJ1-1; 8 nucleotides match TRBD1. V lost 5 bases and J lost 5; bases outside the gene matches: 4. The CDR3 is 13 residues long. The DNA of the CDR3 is TGTGCCAGCAGTCCCCGGACAGGGACTGAAGCTTTCTTT. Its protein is CASSPRTGTEAFF.

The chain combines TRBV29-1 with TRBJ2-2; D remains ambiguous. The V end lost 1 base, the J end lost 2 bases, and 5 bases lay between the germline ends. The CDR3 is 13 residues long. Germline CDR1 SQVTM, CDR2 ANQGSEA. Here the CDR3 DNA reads TGCAGCGTTGAAGCCACAAACACCGGGGAGCTGTTTTTT. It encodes CSVEATNTGELFF.

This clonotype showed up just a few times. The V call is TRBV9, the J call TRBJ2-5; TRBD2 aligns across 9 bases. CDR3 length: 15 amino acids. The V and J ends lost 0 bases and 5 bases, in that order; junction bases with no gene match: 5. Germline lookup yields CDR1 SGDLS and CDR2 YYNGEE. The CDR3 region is CASSVEAGGWETQYF. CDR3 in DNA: TGTGCCAGCAGCGTAGAAGCGGGAGGATGGGAGACCCAGTACTTC.

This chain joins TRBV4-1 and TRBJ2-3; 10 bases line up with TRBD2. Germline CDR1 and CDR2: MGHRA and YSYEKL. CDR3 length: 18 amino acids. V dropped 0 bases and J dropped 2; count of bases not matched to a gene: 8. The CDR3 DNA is TGCGCCAGCAGCCAAGAGAGGGGAACTAGCGGGACCACAGATACGCAGTATTTT. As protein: CASSQERGTSGTTDTQYF.

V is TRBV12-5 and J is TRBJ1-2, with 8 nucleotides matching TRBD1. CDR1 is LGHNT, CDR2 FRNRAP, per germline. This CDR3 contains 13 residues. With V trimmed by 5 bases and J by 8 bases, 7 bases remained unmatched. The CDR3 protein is CASGLTGVDGYTF. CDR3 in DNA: TGTGCTAGTGGTCTGACAGGGGTGGACGGCTACACCTTC.

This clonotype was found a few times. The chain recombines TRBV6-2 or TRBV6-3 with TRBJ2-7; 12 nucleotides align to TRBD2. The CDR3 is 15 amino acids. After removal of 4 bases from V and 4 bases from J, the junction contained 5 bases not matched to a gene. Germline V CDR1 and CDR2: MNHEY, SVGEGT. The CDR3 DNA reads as TGTGCCAGCAGTTCAAACGGACTAGCGGGATACGAGCAGTACTTC. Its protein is CASSSNGLAGYEQYF.

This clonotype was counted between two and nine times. The CDR3 region has the DNA TGTGCCAGCAGCTTTTTACAGGGTGATGGCTACACCTTC. It translates to CASSFLQGDGYTF. The V and J genes are TRBV11-2 and TRBJ1-2; D is perhaps TRBD1 (6 bases). V lost 3 bases and J 6 bases, leaving 11 bases between the germline ends. Germline CDR1 SGHAT, CDR2 FQNNGV. CDR3 length: 13 residues. Based on the CDR3 plus reference TRBV11-2 and TRBJ1-2, the full variable domain is EAGVAQSPRYKIIEKRQSVAFWCNPISGHATLYWYQQILGQGPKLLIQFQNNGVVDDSQLPKDRFSAERLKGVDSTLKIQPAKLEDSAVYLCASSFLQGDGYTFGSGTRLTVV.

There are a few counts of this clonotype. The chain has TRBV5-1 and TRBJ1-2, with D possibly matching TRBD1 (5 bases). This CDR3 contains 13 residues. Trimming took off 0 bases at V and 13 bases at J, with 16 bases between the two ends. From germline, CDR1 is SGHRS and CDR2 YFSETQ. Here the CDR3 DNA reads TGCGCCAGCAGCTTGGTGACAGCCGTGTTTGGCACCTTC. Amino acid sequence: CASSLVTAVFGTF. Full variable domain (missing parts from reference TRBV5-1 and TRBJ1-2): KAGVTQTPRYLIKTRGQQVTLSCSPISGHRSVSWYQQTPGQGLQFLFEYFSETQRNKGNFPGRFSGRQFSNSRSEMNVSTLELGDSALYLCASSLVTAVFGTFGSGTRLTVV.

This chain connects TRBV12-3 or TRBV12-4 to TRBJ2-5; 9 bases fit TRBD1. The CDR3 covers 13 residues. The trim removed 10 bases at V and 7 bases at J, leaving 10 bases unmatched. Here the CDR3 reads CATSSTGQGTQYF. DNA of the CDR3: TGTGCCACCTCCTCCACGGGACAGGGGACCCAGTACTTC.

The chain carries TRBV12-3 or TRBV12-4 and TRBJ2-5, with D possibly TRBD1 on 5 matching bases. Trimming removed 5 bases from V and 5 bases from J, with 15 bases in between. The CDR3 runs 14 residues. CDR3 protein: CASSLDTDRETQYF. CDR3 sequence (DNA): TGTGCCAGCAGTCTGGACACCGATAGGGAGACCCAGTACTTC.

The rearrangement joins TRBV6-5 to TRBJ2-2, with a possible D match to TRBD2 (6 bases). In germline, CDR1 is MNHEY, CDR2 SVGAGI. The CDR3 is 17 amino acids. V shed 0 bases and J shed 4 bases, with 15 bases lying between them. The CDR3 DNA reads TGTGCCAGCAGTTACTCGACGGGGAGGTGGAGCACCGGGGAGCTGTTTTTT. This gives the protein CASSYSTGRWSTGELFF.

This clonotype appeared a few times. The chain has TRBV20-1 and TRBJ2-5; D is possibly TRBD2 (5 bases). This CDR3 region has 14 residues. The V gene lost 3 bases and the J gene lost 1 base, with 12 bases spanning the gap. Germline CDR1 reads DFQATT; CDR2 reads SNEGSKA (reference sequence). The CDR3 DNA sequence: TGCAGTGCTAGGATGGAGCGGCTCCAAGAGACCCAGTACTTC. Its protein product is CSARMERLQETQYF.

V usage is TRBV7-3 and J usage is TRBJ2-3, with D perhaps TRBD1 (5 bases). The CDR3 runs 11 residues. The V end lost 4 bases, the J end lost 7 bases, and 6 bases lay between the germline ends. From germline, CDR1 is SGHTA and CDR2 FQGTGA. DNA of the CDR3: TGTGCCAGCAGCTCAGGGAATACGCAGTATTTT. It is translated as CASSSGNTQYF.

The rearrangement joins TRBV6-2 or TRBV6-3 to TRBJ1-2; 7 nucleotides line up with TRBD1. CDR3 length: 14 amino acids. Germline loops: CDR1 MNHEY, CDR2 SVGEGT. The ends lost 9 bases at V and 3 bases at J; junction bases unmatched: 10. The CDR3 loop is CARTGTAEYYGYTF. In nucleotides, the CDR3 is TGTGCCAGGACCGGGACAGCGGAGTACTATGGCTACACCTTC.

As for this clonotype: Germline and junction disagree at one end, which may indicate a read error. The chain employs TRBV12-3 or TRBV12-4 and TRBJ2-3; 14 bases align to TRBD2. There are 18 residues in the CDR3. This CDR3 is CACSPTSGRAISRDTQYF. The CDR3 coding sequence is TGTGCCTGCAGCCCGACTAGCGGGAGGGCCATATCTAGAGATACGCAGTATTTT.